The 23 T cell receptor beta chains in this list originate from one sample, sequenced in a study of CD8+ T cells in alopecia areata. Treatment of the sample: oral pan-JAK inhibitor, 5-10 mg twice daily. Sequencing templates came from extracted RNA that was reverse transcribed into cDNA. Measured with immunoSEQ multiplex PCR; TCRdb has only the in-frame clones, and not every one. The sample includes 75,000 to 85,000 clones, around two thirds of them seen just once. This specimen was CD8+ T cells sorted from blood, taken at week 24, from a patient treated with tofacitinib. Receptors were obtained from a human donor with alopecia areata.

The chain carries TRBV7-4 and TRBJ2-7; TRBD1 aligns across 8 bases. J gave up 2 bases and V 6 bases, and 9 bases lay outside the gene matches. CDR3 length: 15 amino acids. Germline CDR1 reads SGHVT; CDR2 reads SQSDAQ. The CDR3 DNA is TGTGCCAGCAGGCTGACAGGGGAAAAAGCCTACGAGCAGTACTTC. Amino acid sequence: CASRLTGEKAYEQYF. Variable domain in full (rest from reference TRBV7-4 and TRBJ2-7): GAGVSQSPRYKVAKRGRDVALRCDSISGHVTLYWYRQTLGQGSEVLTYSQSDAQRDKSGRPSGRFSAERPERSVSTLKIQRTEQGDSAVYLCASRLTGEKAYEQYFGPGTRLTVT.

The chain couples TRBV4-3 to TRBJ1-2; no clear D. Germline lookup yields CDR1 LGHNA and CDR2 YSLEER. The V end lost 0 bases, the J end lost 6 bases, and 17 bases lay between the germline ends. There are 16 residues in the CDR3. CDR3 loop: CASSQDVWSGRDGYTF. CDR3 nucleotide sequence: TGCGCCAGCAGCCAAGATGTTTGGAGTGGGAGAGATGGCTACACCTTC.

V is TRBV13 and J is TRBJ2-1; 15 nucleotides agree with TRBD2. Unmatched junction bases numbered 8, after V lost 5 bases and J lost 0 bases. This CDR3 has 19 amino acids. Germline V gene sequence: CDR1 PRHDT, CDR2 FYEKMQ (reference sequence). The CDR3, as DNA: TGTGCCAGCAGCACTGGGACTAGCGGGGGGCCGAGCTCCTACAATGAGCAGTTCTTC. Residues: CASSTGTSGGPSSYNEQFF. Together with reference TRBV13 and TRBJ2-1, the CDR3 gives the full variable domain: AAGVIQSPRHLIKEKRETATLKCYPIPRHDTVYWYQQGPGQDPQFLISFYEKMQSDKGSIPDRFSAQQFSDYHSELNMSSLELGDSALYFCASSTGTSGGPSSYNEQFFGPGTRLTVL.

The rearrangement links TRBV4-1 to TRBJ2-7; D gene unclear. The germline CDR1 and CDR2 sequences are MGHRA and YSYEKL. V lost 1 base and J lost 2, with 9 bases in between. CDR3 length: 14 residues. This chain's CDR3 is CASSQGFLAYEQYF. The CDR3 DNA sequence: TGCGCCAGCAGCCAAGGCTTTTTGGCCTACGAGCAGTACTTC.

CDR3 DNA: TGCAGCGTTATGACGGGGAGCTCCTACGAGCAGTACTTC. This sequence encodes CSVMTGSSYEQYF. The chain combines TRBV29-1 with TRBJ2-7; TRBD2 might be the D (5 bases). CDR1 is SQVTM and CDR2 is ANQGSEA in the germline V gene. The CDR3 contains 13 residues. V lost 5 bases and J 0 bases, leaving 11 bases between the germline ends.

V gene TRBV6-5 combines with J gene TRBJ2-5, with D hard to call. CDR1 and CDR2 from the germline V gene are MNHEY and SVGAGI. This CDR3 has 15 residues. Trimming shortened V by 0 bases and J by 5 bases, and 13 bases separated the two germline ends. CDR3 protein: CASSYSSGKGETQYF. The CDR3 DNA reads as TGTGCCAGCAGTTACTCGTCAGGAAAAGGGGAGACCCAGTACTTC.

The chain employs TRBV4-1 and TRBJ1-1, with D hard to call. The CDR3 is 14 residues long. CDR1 and CDR2 (germline): MGHRA, YSYEKL. V lost 6 bases to trimming and J lost 1 base, with 12 bases between them. Written as DNA, the CDR3 is TGCGCCAGCAGTTGGAGCTTAAGGAACACTGAAGCTTTCTTT. Translated, it gives CASSWSLRNTEAFF.

The chain couples TRBV4-1 to TRBJ1-1, with D unclear. Germline CDR1 and CDR2: MGHRA and YSYEKL. There are 12 residues in the CDR3. Trimming took off 4 bases at V and 6 bases at J, with 9 bases between the two ends. In DNA form, the CDR3 reads TGCGCCAGCAGCCTCGGTGACTCTGAAGCTTTCTTT. It codes for CASSLGDSEAFF.

V is TRBV5-1 and J is TRBJ1-1, with D tentatively TRBD1 (5 bases). CDR1 SGHRS and CDR2 YFSETQ come from the germline V gene. This CDR3 spans 15 amino acids. V was clipped by 4 bases and J by 8 bases, with 21 bases between them. The DNA of the CDR3 is TGCGCCAGCAGCCAACCGACAGAATCAGATTTAGAAGCTTTCTTT. Its protein is CASSQPTESDLEAFF. Based on the CDR3 plus reference TRBV5-1 and TRBJ1-1, the full variable domain is KAGVTQTPRYLIKTRGQQVTLSCSPISGHRSVSWYQQTPGQGLQFLFEYFSETQRNKGNFPGRFSGRQFSNSRSEMNVSTLELGDSALYLCASSQPTESDLEAFFGQGTRLTVV.

The gene calls are TRBV23-1 and TRBJ2-4, with 8 bases identical to TRBD2. TRBV23-1 is sorted into the ORF group, with uncertain function. The trim removed 4 bases at V and 5 bases at J, leaving 7 bases unmatched. The CDR3 sequence is 15 residues long. The CDR3 sequence is CASSRLRTSQNIQYF. In nucleotides, the CDR3 is TGCGCCAGCAGTCGACTCAGGACTAGCCAAAACATTCAGTACTTC.

The genes are TRBV4-2 and TRBJ2-3; D might be TRBD2 (6 bases). The CDR3 is 15 residues long. V was pared by 0 bases and J by 1 base, with 8 bases between. Germline loops: CDR1 LGHNA, CDR2 YNFKEQ. The DNA for the CDR3 is TGTGCCAGCAGCCAAGATGCGGGGCGCACAGATACGCAGTATTTT. Its translation is CASSQDAGRTDTQYF.

The CDR3 nucleotides are TGTGCCAGCAGTCTGATCGAAGCCGGGACAGGGGCGGGCGAGCAGTACTTC. It yields the protein CASSLIEAGTGAGEQYF. The chain joins TRBV27 to TRBJ2-7, with 10 bases fitting TRBD1. Germline V gene lookup returns CDR1 MNHEY and CDR2 SMNVEV (reference sequence). Trimming took 5 bases from V and 6 from J; bases not matched to a gene: 16. The CDR3 runs 17 residues.

This chain links TRBV5-1 with TRBJ2-1, with D unclear. Per the germline V gene, CDR1 is SGHRS and CDR2 is YFSETQ. This CDR3 has 15 residues. V shed 4 bases and J shed 4 bases, with 15 bases lying between them. The CDR3 loop reads CASSITSGPYNEQFF. CDR3 DNA sequence: TGCGCCAGCAGCATCACGTCAGGCCCGTACAATGAGCAGTTCTTC. Based on the CDR3 plus reference TRBV5-1 and TRBJ2-1, the full variable domain is KAGVTQTPRYLIKTRGQQVTLSCSPISGHRSVSWYQQTPGQGLQFLFEYFSETQRNKGNFPGRFSGRQFSNSRSEMNVSTLELGDSALYLCASSITSGPYNEQFFGPGTRLTVL.

V gene TRBV13 combines with J gene TRBJ2-1; 9 bases match TRBD2. This CDR3 spans 15 amino acids. Per germline, CDR1 PRHDT and CDR2 FYEKMQ (reference sequence). V trimming: 3 bases; J trimming: 4 bases; junction bases outside the gene matches: 4. Here the CDR3 reads CASSFSGSEYNEQFF. DNA for the CDR3: TGTGCCAGCAGCTTTAGCGGGAGTGAATACAATGAGCAGTTCTTC.

This rearrangement joins TRBV4-1 to TRBJ1-1; 8 bases map to TRBD1. V lost 5 bases, J lost 2 bases, and 4 bases stayed unmatched. This CDR3 comprises 14 residues. CDR1 is MGHRA and CDR2 is YSYEKL in the germline V gene. The CDR3 loop is CASSATGDNTEAFF. CDR3 DNA sequence: TGCGCCAGCAGCGCGACAGGGGACAACACTGAAGCTTTCTTT.

CDR3 amino acids: CASSLQGGHTEAFF. The CDR3 DNA sequence: TGTGCCAGCAGTCTACAGGGGGGCCACACTGAAGCTTTCTTT. The V gene is TRBV6-5, the J gene TRBJ1-1; 8 bases fit TRBD1. CDR1 and CDR2 from the germline V gene are MNHEY and SVGAGI. Trimming took 5 bases from V and 3 from J; bases not matched to a gene: 5. This CDR3 is 14 amino acids long.

V is TRBV28 and J is TRBJ2-7; tentative D call: TRBD1 (6 bases). This CDR3 region has 16 residues. The germline CDR1 and CDR2 sequences are MDHEN and SYDVKM. V dropped 6 bases and J dropped 0 bases, with 18 bases sitting between them. CDR3 sequence: CASRSHGTGSSYEQYF. The CDR3 nucleotides read TGTGCCAGCAGGTCTCACGGTACAGGGAGCTCCTACGAGCAGTACTTC.

CDR3 sequence reads: CASSRTGNYGYTF. The DNA of the CDR3 is TGTGCCAGCAGCCGGACAGGGAACTATGGCTACACCTTC. The gene calls are TRBV11-2 and TRBJ1-2, with 8 bases lining up with TRBD1. V was clipped by 5 bases and J by 2 bases; unmatched bases: 1. Germline CDR1 and CDR2: SGHAT and FQNNGV. The CDR3 has 13 amino acids.

The chain is built from TRBV29-1 and TRBJ2-7, with D possibly called TRBD1 or TRBD2 (5 bases each). In germline, CDR1 is SQVTM, CDR2 ANQGSEA. Between the trimmed V and J ends, which lost 5 bases and 12 bases, there was a span of 23 bases. The CDR3 totals 13 residues. The CDR3 protein is CSVLTGTGSSRYF. In nucleotides, the CDR3 is TGCAGCGTTCTCACCGGGACCGGTTCGAGCCGGTACTTC.

The chain recombines TRBV27 with TRBJ2-7, with 7 bases lining up with TRBD2. The CDR3 spans 14 residues. Per germline, CDR1 MNHEY and CDR2 SMNVEV (reference sequence). The junction had 10 bases not matched to a gene; V was cut back by 6 bases and J by 5 bases. CDR3 bases: TGTGCCAGCAGCCCTGAGGGAGGGCCCCACGAGCAGTACTTC. It codes for CASSPEGGPHEQYF.

The chain employs TRBV7-3 and TRBJ2-1; TRBD2 agrees at 11 bases. Trimming removed 1 base from V and 10 bases from J; junction bases left unmatched: 12. The CDR3 is made up of 17 amino acids. Germline CDR1 SGHTA, CDR2 FQGTGA. CDR3 protein: CASSLNWLAGGRGEQFF. The DNA for the CDR3 is TGTGCCAGCAGCTTAAACTGGTTAGCGGGAGGGCGAGGGGAGCAGTTCTTC.

The chain joins TRBV5-1 to TRBJ2-7; possibly TRBD1 or TRBD2 for D (5 bases each). Between the trimmed V and J ends, which lost 4 bases and 0 bases, there was a span of 14 bases. The germline V gene encodes CDR1 SGHRS and CDR2 YFSETQ. The CDR3 runs to 15 residues. The CDR3 is CASSQEPGTSYEQYF. CDR3 coding DNA: TGCGCCAGCAGCCAGGAACCCGGGACCTCCTACGAGCAGTACTTC.

The chain carries TRBV27 and TRBJ2-1; 9 bases match TRBD1. Germline-derived CDR1 and CDR2 are MNHEY and SMNVEV (reference sequence). Trimming removed 5 bases from V and 9 bases from J; junction bases left unmatched: 5. The CDR3 has 13 residues. In DNA, the CDR3 is TGTGCCAGCAGTGACTCGGACAGGGGTGAGCAGTTCTTC. This codes for CASSDSDRGEQFF.